One and the same sample provided the 9 T cell receptor beta chains below, sequenced in a study of blood T cell repertoires in COVID-19. This table comes from immunoSEQ multiplex PCR, and its TCRdb copy is limited to in-frame clones, with some not included. The profile shows a few hundred thousand clones, approximately 88% of them singletons. The sequencing sample was made of peripheral blood. Every receptor here comes from a woman between 25 and 40 years old who had recovered from COVID-19.

CDR3 protein: CASSPMTGTYEQYF. DNA for the CDR3: TGTGCCAGCTCACCAATGACAGGGACCTACGAGCAGTACTTC. The chain is built from TRBV18 and TRBJ2-7; 7 positions match TRBD1. The CDR3 extends over 14 amino acids. The trim removed 2 bases at V and 2 bases at J, leaving 3 bases unmatched. Germline V gene sequence: CDR1 KGHSH, CDR2 LQKENI.

This clone turned up a few times. The V call is TRBV18, the J call TRBJ2-1; 10 nucleotides align to TRBD2. V was clipped by 5 bases and J by 6 bases; unmatched bases: 4. The CDR3 is made up of 14 amino acids. Germline V lookup: CDR1 KGHSH, CDR2 LQKENI. The CDR3 nucleotides are TGTGCCAGCTCATCTAGCGGGGGTGTCAATGAGCAGTTCTTC. It is translated as CASSSSGGVNEQFF.

A single count supports this clone. Written as DNA, the CDR3 is TGTGCCAGCTCACAAGAGCGGGACTCCTACGAGCAGTACTTC. Translated: CASSQERDSYEQYF. The J gene is TRBJ2-7, the V gene TRBV18, with 7 bases matching TRBD2. This CDR3 has 14 amino acids. The J segment lost 0 bases and the V segment lost 4 bases, leaving 3 bases of the junction unmatched. Germline CDR1 is KGHSH and CDR2 is LQKENI.

This clone was seen more than once but under ten times. V and J are TRBV27 and TRBJ1-1; 9 positions agree with TRBD1. Germline CDR1 reads MNHEY; CDR2 reads SMNVEV (reference sequence). The CDR3 totals 14 residues. Trimming removed 6 bases from V and 5 bases from J; junction bases left unmatched: 7. CDR3 DNA sequence: TGTGCCAGCAGACCAGGACAGGGGAGTACTGAAGCTTTCTTT. Residues: CASRPGQGSTEAFF.

The chain couples TRBV28 to TRBJ2-5; D unresolved. This CDR3 comprises 14 residues. V was pared by 1 base and J by 3 bases, with 9 bases between. CDR1 and CDR2 (germline): MDHEN, SYDVKM. CDR3 coding DNA: TGTGCCAGCAGTTTATTGCACAGTAAAGAGACCCAGTACTTC. This sequence encodes CASSLLHSKETQYF. The variable domain in full, completed from reference TRBV28 and TRBJ2-5, reads DVKVTQSSRYLVKRTGEKVFLECVQDMDHENMFWYRQDPGLGLRLIYFSYDVKMKEKGDIPEGYSVSREKKERFSLILESASTNQTSMYLCASSLLHSKETQYFGPGTRLLVL.

This clone was seen once. The chain combines TRBV5-1 with TRBJ2-2; the D gene is possibly TRBD2 (6 bases). Germline V gives CDR1 SGHRS, CDR2 YFSETQ. The ends were cut back, 2 bases at V and 0 bases at J, with 11 bases in the middle. CDR3 length: 16 amino acids. The CDR3 bases are TGCGCCAGCAGCTTAGTTGGGGGGACGAACACCGGGGAGCTGTTTTTT. Its translation: CASSLVGGTNTGELFF. The full variable domain, completed using reference TRBV5-1 and TRBJ2-2, is KAGVTQTPRYLIKTRGQQVTLSCSPISGHRSVSWYQQTPGQGLQFLFEYFSETQRNKGNFPGRFSGRQFSNSRSEMNVSTLELGDSALYLCASSLVGGTNTGELFFGEGSRLTVL.

The rearrangement uses TRBV6-4 and TRBJ1-1; perhaps TRBD1 as D (6 bases). The V end was cut by 8 bases, the J end by 2 bases, with 18 bases between. Germline V lookup: CDR1 MRHNA, CDR2 SNTAGT. CDR3 length: 15 amino acids. The chain's CDR3 is CASRDIQTGNTEAFF. DNA of the CDR3: TGTGCCAGCCGGGACATCCAGACGGGAAACACTGAAGCTTTCTTT.

The chain has TRBV5-1 and TRBJ2-5, with TRBD1 identical over 8 bases. Germline CDR1 reads SGHRS; CDR2 reads YFSETQ. The CDR3 contains 14 residues. Germline trimming cut 7 bases from V and 4 bases from J; bases unmatched to any gene: 9. In DNA form, the CDR3 reads TGCGCCAGCCATCCAGGGGGCGCGGGAGAGACCCAGTACTTC. This codes for CASHPGGAGETQYF.

The V gene is TRBV5-8, the J gene TRBJ1-5, with 7 positions matching TRBD1. Germline V gene sequence: CDR1 SGHTS, CDR2 YDEGEE. V dropped 4 bases and J dropped 7; count of bases not matched to a gene: 8. The CDR3 length is 14 residues. The CDR3: CASSRDREAQPQHF. CDR3 DNA: TGTGCCAGCAGCAGAGACAGGGAAGCCCAGCCCCAGCATTTT.